The 14 T cell receptor beta chains presented below share a single source sample, sequenced in a study of identical twins. TCRdb processed the 5' RACE reads anew with MiXCR; each CDR3 protein has one entry. The data contain just over 450,000 distinct CDR3 sequences, approximately 15% of them singletons. These sequences were also reported in another study, on yellow fever vaccine responses in identical twins.

Material for sequencing was CD4+ T cells sorted from blood. These receptors were collected from a woman aged 18-29 years in good health.

This clonotype has only a few counts. This rearrangement joins TRBV7-6 to TRBJ2-5; D unclear. Per the germline V gene, CDR1 is SGHVS and CDR2 is FNYEAQ. V lost 5 bases and J 2 bases, leaving 6 bases between the germline ends. The CDR3 covers 12 residues. The CDR3: CASSPQQETQYF. CDR3 nucleotide sequence: TGTGCCAGCAGCCCCCAGCAAGAGACCCAGTACTTC.

This clonotype was counted between two and nine times. The chain combines TRBV28 with TRBJ2-7; D is ambiguous. The V end was cut by 1 base, the J end by 6 bases, with 7 bases between. CDR3 length: 12 residues. Germline V gene data show CDR1 as MDHEN and CDR2 as SYDVKM. In nucleotides, the CDR3 is TGTGCCAGCAGTTTATCTGGCGGCGAGCAGTACTTC. Residues: CASSLSGGEQYF.

This clonotype was observed a few times. The V gene is TRBV2, the J gene TRBJ1-6; a weak D match, TRBD1 (5 bases). Trimming took 8 bases from V and 9 from J, leaving 14 bases between them. This CDR3 has 13 residues. Germline V gene sequence: CDR1 SNHLY, CDR2 FYNNEI. Written as DNA, the CDR3 is TGTGCCAGCGGGGGGGGGATGGCTTCACCCCTCCACTTT. Protein: CASGGGMASPLHF.

The V call is TRBV11-2, the J call TRBJ2-5; D gene ambiguous. V lost 3 bases, J lost 4 bases, and 9 bases lay in between. Germline CDR1 is SGHAT and CDR2 is FQNNGV. The CDR3 runs to 13 residues. In DNA form, the CDR3 reads TGTGCCAGCAGCTTCGGTTTTCGAGAGACCCAGTACTTC. The encoded protein is CASSFGFRETQYF.

This clonotype was detected once. The chain recombines TRBV6-5 with TRBJ2-5, with D tentatively TRBD1 (6 bases). CDR3 length: 15 amino acids. Germline lookup yields CDR1 MNHEY and CDR2 SVGAGI. Trimming removed 0 bases at V and 2 bases at J, with 10 bases between. DNA of the CDR3: TGTGCCAGCAGTTACTCACGAGGGGGACAAGAGACCCAGTACTTC. It encodes CASSYSRGGQETQYF.

This chain connects TRBV6-2 or TRBV6-3 to TRBJ2-7; 10 bases match TRBD1. The junction had 10 bases not matched to a gene; V was cut back by 5 bases and J by 6 bases. Germline values: CDR1 MNHEY, CDR2 SVGEGT. This CDR3 spans 15 amino acids. The CDR3 loop reads CASSQAGTGAREQYF. DNA for the CDR3: TGTGCCAGCAGTCAAGCCGGGACAGGGGCTCGCGAGCAGTACTTC.

The chain employs TRBV21-1 and TRBJ2-1; TRBD1 is taken as the D call from the table, unchecked against the DNA. TRBV21-1 has pseudogene status. This CDR3 has 19 residues. CDR3 coding DNA: TGTGCCAGCAGCAAATCGAGGACAGGGCAAGCCAGCTCCTACAATGAGCAGTTCTTC. Translation: CASSKSRTGQASSYNEQFF.

The gene calls are TRBV20-1 and TRBJ2-7; 14 nucleotides line up with TRBD2. The CDR3 loop spans 21 amino acids. Germline-derived CDR1 and CDR2 are DFQATT and SNEGSKA (reference sequence). V lost 1 base to trimming and J lost 4 bases; unmatched junction nucleotides: 21. The CDR3 region has the DNA TGCAGTGCTAGAGCCCTCGCGCCGGGACTAGCGGGGGAGACAAAGAAATACGAGCAGTACTTC. Its translation is CSARALAPGLAGETKKYEQYF.

This clonotype was detected ten times or more. The CDR3 nucleotides are TGTGCCAGCAGTTTAGATCGGGTGGGAGCCTACGAGCAGTACTTC. This gives the protein CASSLDRVGAYEQYF. The chain employs TRBV12-3 or TRBV12-4 and TRBJ2-7, with D maybe TRBD2 (5 bases). The CDR3 length is 15 residues. V was shortened by 1 base and J by 2 bases, with 12 bases between the two germline ends.

CDR3 sequence reads: CAWSVTWGRTGNLSDTQYF. The CDR3 DNA reads TGTGCCTGGAGTGTAACCTGGGGGCGGACAGGGAATTTGTCAGATACGCAGTATTTT. This sequence joins TRBV30 and TRBJ2-3; 8 bases map to TRBD1. Germline V CDR1 and CDR2: GTSNPN, SVGIG (reference sequence). The V and J ends lost 0 bases and 4 bases, in that order; junction bases with no gene match: 18. This CDR3 is built from 19 residues.

This chain links TRBV5-1 with TRBJ2-3; no firm D call. This CDR3 is 14 amino acids long. Germline CDR1 and CDR2: SGHRS and YFSETQ. Trimming pared 0 bases from V and 2 bases from J, leaving 7 bases between. The chain's CDR3 is CASSLELTTDTQYF. The CDR3 bases are TGCGCCAGCAGCTTGGAACTAACCACAGATACGCAGTATTTT.

This clonotype was counted a few times. The rearrangement joins TRBV29-1 to TRBJ2-1; D unclear. This CDR3 spans 14 amino acids. Germline CDR1 and CDR2: SQVTM and ANQGSEA. V dropped 7 bases and J dropped 0 bases, with 13 bases sitting between them. The CDR3 sequence: CSAKTANSYNEQFF. The CDR3 bases are TGCAGCGCTAAGACTGCAAACTCCTACAATGAGCAGTTCTTC.

This clonotype was detected many times. The chain is built from TRBV7-9 and TRBJ2-1; D could derive from TRBD1 or TRBD2 (5 bases each). Trimming took off 7 bases at V and 3 bases at J, with 16 bases between the two ends. This CDR3 is built from 15 residues. CDR1 and CDR2 (germline): SEHNR, FQNEAQ (reference sequence). CDR3 in DNA: TGTGCCAGCACCCGGGCCGGGGCGATCTACAATGAGCAGTTCTTC. It specifies CASTRAGAIYNEQFF.

The chain recombines TRBV9 with TRBJ2-5; D possibly corresponds to TRBD2 (5 bases). CDR1 and CDR2 (germline): SGDLS, YYNGEE. Trimming shortened V by 3 bases and J by 2 bases, and 17 bases separated the two germline ends. This CDR3 is 16 amino acids long. The CDR3 nucleotides are TGTGCCAGCAGCGGTGATCCCGGGATCTGGCAAGAGACCCAGTACTTC. Protein product: CASSGDPGIWQETQYF. Full variable domain (rest looked up from reference TRBV9 and TRBJ2-5): DSGVTQTPKHLITATGQRVTLRCSPRSGDLSVYWYQQSLDQGLQFLIQYYNGEERAKGNILERFSAQQFPDLHSELNLSSLELGDSALYFCASSGDPGIWQETQYFGPGTRLLVL.